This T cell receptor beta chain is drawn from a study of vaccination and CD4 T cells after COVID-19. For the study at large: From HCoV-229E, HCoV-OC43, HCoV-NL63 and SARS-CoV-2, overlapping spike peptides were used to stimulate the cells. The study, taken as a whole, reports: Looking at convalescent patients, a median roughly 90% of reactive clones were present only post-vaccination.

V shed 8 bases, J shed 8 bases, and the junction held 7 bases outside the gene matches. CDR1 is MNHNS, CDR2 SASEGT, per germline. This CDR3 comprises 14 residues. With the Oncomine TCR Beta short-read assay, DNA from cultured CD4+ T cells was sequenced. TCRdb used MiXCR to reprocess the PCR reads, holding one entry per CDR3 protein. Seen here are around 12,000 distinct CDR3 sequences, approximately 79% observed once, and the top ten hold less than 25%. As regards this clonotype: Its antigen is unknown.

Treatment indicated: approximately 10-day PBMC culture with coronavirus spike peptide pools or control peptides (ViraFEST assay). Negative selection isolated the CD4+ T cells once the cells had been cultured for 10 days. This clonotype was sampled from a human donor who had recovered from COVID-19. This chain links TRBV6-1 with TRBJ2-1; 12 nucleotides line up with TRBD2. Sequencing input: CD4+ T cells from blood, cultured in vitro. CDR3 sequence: CASRLAGAYDEQFF. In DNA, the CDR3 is TGTGCCAGCCGACTAGCGGGAGCTTATGATGAGCAGTTCTTC.